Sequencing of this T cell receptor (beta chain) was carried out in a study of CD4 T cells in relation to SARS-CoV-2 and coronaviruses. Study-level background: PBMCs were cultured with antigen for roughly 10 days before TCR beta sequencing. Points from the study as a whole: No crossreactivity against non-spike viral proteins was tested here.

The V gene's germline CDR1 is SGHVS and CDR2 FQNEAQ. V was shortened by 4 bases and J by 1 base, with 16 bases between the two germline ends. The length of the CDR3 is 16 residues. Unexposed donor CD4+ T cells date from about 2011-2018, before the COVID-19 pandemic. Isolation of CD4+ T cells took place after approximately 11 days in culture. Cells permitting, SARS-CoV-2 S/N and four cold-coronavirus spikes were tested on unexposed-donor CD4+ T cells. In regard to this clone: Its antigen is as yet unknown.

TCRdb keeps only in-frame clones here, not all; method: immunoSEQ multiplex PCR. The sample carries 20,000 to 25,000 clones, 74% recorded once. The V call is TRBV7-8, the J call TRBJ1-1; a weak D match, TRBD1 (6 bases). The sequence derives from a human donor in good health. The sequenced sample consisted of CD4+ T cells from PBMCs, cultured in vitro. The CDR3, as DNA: TGTGCCAGCAGCTATGATAACAGGGAGGCGAACACTGAAGCTTTCTTT. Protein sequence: CASSYDNREANTEAFF.